The clone carrying this TCR beta chain appeared a few times. The target antigen is unknown. Time point described: patch test 1, 2 weeks after DPC sensitization. Treatment described: therapeutic diphenylcyclopropenone sensitization with weekly scalp DPC. These data belong to a study of human T cells and chemical hapten exposure. The study, taken as a whole, reports: PT1 expanded TCR counts and patch test score were linked, and their correlation was positive.

J lost 4 bases, V lost 3 bases, and 7 bases had no gene match. The CDR3 is made up of 15 amino acids. Germline-derived CDR1 and CDR2 are SGDLS and YYNGEE. Unique molecular identifiers were attached to individual cDNA molecules within the library. Per the original data handling: A per-sample median of around 100,000 TCRs was observed, with counts ranging from about 20,000 to 750,000. TCRdb independently ran MiXCR on the RACE reads; one entry per CDR3 protein. TCRdb's processing, not the study's, gives the V and J calls here. This table holds around 120,000 distinct CDR3 sequences, 12% to 15% found once.

This chain joins TRBV9 and TRBJ1-3; 7 bases are a match to TRBD1. This specimen was whole blood, taken in connection with sensitization to the hapten diphenylcyclopropenone (DPC). The clonotype originates from a young man with alopecia areata. Some clones in this sample may be carry-over from other donors' samples. Here the CDR3 DNA reads TGTGCCAGCAGCGGGGGACAGATGCCCGGAAACACCATATATTTT. Its protein is CASSGGQMPGNTIYF.